One sample yielded the 17 T cell receptor beta chains listed below, sequenced in a study of control samples from healthy donors and cancer patients. Sequencing was performed with immunoSEQ multiplex PCR; in TCRdb, only in-frame clones are kept and a portion is missing. The sample gives 200,000 to 250,000 clones, roughly 94% of which show up once; about 1.4% is in the top ten. Sequenced sample: blood. These receptor sequences come from a man aged 45 to 65 in good health.

This chain connects TRBV24-1 to TRBJ2-5; 12 bases align to TRBD1. Germline V gives CDR1 KGHDR, CDR2 SFDVKD. There are 15 residues in the CDR3. V dropped 8 bases and J dropped 5; count of bases not matched to a gene: 8. CDR3 nucleotides: TGTGCCACCAACGGGACAGGGGGCTGTGGGGAGACCCAGTACTTC. Its translation is CATNGTGGCGETQYF.

This clone was recorded many times. The V gene is TRBV28, the J gene TRBJ1-5; 8 bases fit TRBD1. The CDR3 is 15 amino acids. With 8 bases clipped from V and 6 bases from J, the junction kept 12 bases outside the gene matches. The V gene's germline CDR1 is MDHEN and CDR2 SYDVKM. The CDR3 is CASSYYRGESQPQHF. For the CDR3, the DNA is TGTGCCAGCTCCTACTACAGGGGGGAAAGTCAGCCCCAGCATTTT.

The genes are TRBV3-1 (or the pseudogene TRBV3-2) and TRBJ2-2; 7 bases fit TRBD1. Unmatched junction bases numbered 13, after V lost 4 bases and J lost 5 bases. This CDR3 spans 17 amino acids. CDR1 and CDR2 from the germline V gene are LGHDT and YNNKEL (reference sequence). CDR3 in DNA: TGTGCCAGCAGCCGCCGTTCTGCGGCCAGGGGGACCGGGGAGCTGTTTTTT. Residues: CASSRRSAARGTGELFF.

The V and J genes are TRBV6-5 and TRBJ2-3, with TRBD2 identical over 10 bases. This CDR3 has 14 amino acids. V lost 6 bases to trimming and J lost 4 bases; unmatched junction nucleotides: 4. CDR1 is MNHEY and CDR2 is SVGAGI in the germline V gene. The CDR3 sequence is CASRTGTSADTQYF. In DNA form, the CDR3 reads TGTGCCAGCAGAACCGGGACTAGCGCAGATACGCAGTATTTT.

V and J are TRBV28 and TRBJ2-3, with D maybe TRBD2 (5 bases). The CDR3 is 15 amino acids. Germline V CDR1 and CDR2: MDHEN, SYDVKM. V shed 7 bases and J shed 0 bases, with 14 bases lying between them. In DNA form, the CDR3 reads TGTGCCAGCAAAGACCTCGGACTTAGCACAGATACGCAGTATTTT. This translates into CASKDLGLSTDTQYF. The full variable domain, rest sourced from reference TRBV28 and TRBJ2-3, is DVKVTQSSRYLVKRTGEKVFLECVQDMDHENMFWYRQDPGLGLRLIYFSYDVKMKEKGDIPEGYSVSREKKERFSLILESASTNQTSMYLCASKDLGLSTDTQYFGPGTRLTVL.

This rearrangement joins TRBV5-1 to TRBJ2-3; D unresolved. Per germline, CDR1 SGHRS and CDR2 YFSETQ. CDR3 length equals 11 residues. V dropped 6 bases and J dropped 3 bases, with 5 bases sitting between them. CDR3 in DNA: TGCGCCAGCAAAGAGACAGATACGCAGTATTTT. Protein sequence: CASKETDTQYF.

The chain links TRBV18 to TRBJ2-7; D remains ambiguous. V was trimmed by 3 bases and J by 2 bases, leaving 14 bases between them. The germline V gene has CDR1 KGHSH and CDR2 LQKENI. The length of the CDR3 is 15 residues. The CDR3 loop is CASSPFPGGAYEQYV. CDR3 sequence (DNA): TGTGCCAGCTCACCCTTCCCGGGCGGAGCCTACGAGCAGTACGTC.

The chain recombines TRBV20-1 with TRBJ2-7; D is perhaps TRBD1 or TRBD2 (5 bases each). The DNA end is more similar to TRBJ2-1, so the J call may be wrong. Germline loops: CDR1 DFQATT, CDR2 SNEGSKA (reference sequence). The CDR3 length is 11 residues. The CDR3 is CSATPGHEQFF. DNA of the CDR3: TGCAGTGCTACCCCGGGGCATGAGCAGTTCTTC.

V is TRBV6-5 and J is TRBJ2-2, with D tentatively TRBD1 or TRBD2 (5 bases each). Germline V gene sequence: CDR1 MNHEY, CDR2 SVGAGI. Between the trimmed V and J ends, which lost 6 bases and 5 bases, there was a span of 13 bases. The CDR3 covers 14 residues. CDR3 DNA: TGTGCCAGCAGCCGGAGAGGGGAGACCGGGGAGCTGTTTTTT. Translation gives CASSRRGETGELFF.

This chain links TRBV5-6 with TRBJ2-7, with TRBD1 matching over 7 bases. Germline V CDR1 and CDR2: SGHDT, YYEEEE. V shed 4 bases and J 1 base; nucleotides not matched to a gene: 2. The CDR3 sequence is 13 residues long. CDR3 nucleotide sequence: TGTGCCAGCAGCCACAGGGGTTCCTACGAGCAGTACGTC. Translated: CASSHRGSYEQYV.

The rearrangement joins TRBV11-1 to TRBJ2-3; D is unclear. V lost 3 bases, J lost 6 bases, and 10 bases lay in between. Per germline, CDR1 SGHAT and CDR2 FQDESV (reference sequence). The length of the CDR3 is 13 residues. The CDR3 DNA is TGTGCCAGCAGCTTCCCACCTGGGGATACGCAGTATTTT. Its protein is CASSFPPGDTQYF.

The chain joins TRBV5-1 to TRBJ2-2, with D possibly matching TRBD1 (5 bases). V gave up 3 bases and J gave up 6 bases, with 15 bases separating them. The V gene's germline CDR1 is SGHRS and CDR2 YFSETQ. This CDR3 is built from 15 residues. The CDR3 region has the DNA TGCGCCAGCAGCTGGGGCAGGGAAGGTGCCGGGGAGCTGTTTTTT. As protein: CASSWGREGAGELFF.

CDR3 sequence reads: CASSKWARVRSCNSYEQYV. The CDR3 DNA reads TGTGCCAGCAGCAAATGGGCGAGAGTACGCTCCTGTAACTCCTACGAGCAGTACGTC. This sequence joins TRBV21-1 and TRBJ2-7; the D call TRBD1 from the table was never checked on the DNA. TRBV21-1 is flagged as a pseudogene. The CDR3 has 19 amino acids.

V gene TRBV5-1 combines with J gene TRBJ2-6; D gene unclear. This CDR3 has 14 residues. V was pared by 7 bases and J by 3 bases, with 11 bases between. Germline-derived CDR1 and CDR2 are SGHRS and YFSETQ. CDR3 in amino acids: CASRLSGGANVLTF. The CDR3 nucleotides read TGCGCCAGCCGCCTTAGTGGTGGGGCCAACGTCCTGACTTTC.

This chain connects TRBV11-1 to TRBJ1-1; 11 bases fit TRBD1. The length of the CDR3 is 13 residues. J was trimmed by 6 bases and V by 6 bases; bases with no gene match: 3. Germline V gene data show CDR1 as SGHAT and CDR2 as FQDESV (reference sequence). The DNA of the CDR3 is TGTGCCAGCAGTCCGGGACAGGGGGCTGAAGCTTTCTTT. Encoded protein: CASSPGQGAEAFF. The full variable domain, its missing parts supplied by reference TRBV11-1 and TRBJ1-1, is EAEVAQSPRYKITEKSQAVAFWCDPISGHATLYWYRQILGQGPELLVQFQDESVVDDSQLPKDRFSAERLKGVDSTLKIQPAELGDSAMYLCASSPGQGAEAFFGQGTRLTVV.

This chain links TRBV3-1 (or the pseudogene TRBV3-2) with TRBJ1-3, with D perhaps matching TRBD1 (6 bases). The length of the CDR3 is 15 residues. The V gene lost 4 bases and the J gene lost 0 bases, with 10 bases spanning the gap. The V gene's germline CDR1 is LGHDT and CDR2 YNNKEL (reference sequence). The CDR3 nucleotides are TGTGCCAGCAGCCCTCCAGGGGCCTCTGGAAACACCATATATTTT. Encoded protein: CASSPPGASGNTIYF.

V usage is TRBV3-1 (or the pseudogene TRBV3-2) and J usage is TRBJ2-1; tentative D call: TRBD1 (5 bases). Germline V gene data show CDR1 as LGHDT and CDR2 as YNNKEL (reference sequence). The CDR3 loop spans 17 amino acids. The V and J ends lost 4 bases and 7 bases respectively, with 23 bases between them. CDR3 amino acids: CASSPRARSYLGNEQFF. CDR3 DNA: TGTGCCAGCAGCCCCAGGGCCCGCAGTTATCTGGGGAATGAGCAGTTCTTC.